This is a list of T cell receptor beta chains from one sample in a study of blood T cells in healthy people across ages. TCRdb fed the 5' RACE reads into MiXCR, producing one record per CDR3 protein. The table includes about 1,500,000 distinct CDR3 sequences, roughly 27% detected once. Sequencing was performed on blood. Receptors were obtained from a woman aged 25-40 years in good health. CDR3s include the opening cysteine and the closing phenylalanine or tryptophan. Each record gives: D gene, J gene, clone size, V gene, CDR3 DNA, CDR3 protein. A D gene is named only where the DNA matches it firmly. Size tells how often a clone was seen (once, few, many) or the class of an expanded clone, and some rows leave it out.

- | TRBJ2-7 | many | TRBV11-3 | TGTGCCAGCAGCCTCGGGACTCTTTCCCACGAGCAGTACTTC | CASSLGTLSHEQYF
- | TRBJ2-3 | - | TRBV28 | TGTGCCAGCAGTTTCCCGAAGTCGGGGGATAACACAGATACGCAGTATTTT | CASSFPKSGDNTDTQYF
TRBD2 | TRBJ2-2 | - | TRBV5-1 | TGCGCCAGCAGGGAGACTAGCGGGGGAGTCACCGGGGAGCTGTTTTTT | CASRETSGGVTGELFF
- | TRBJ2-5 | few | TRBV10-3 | TGTGCCGGCCAGGGAACGAGAGAGACCCAGTACTTC | CAGQGTRETQYF
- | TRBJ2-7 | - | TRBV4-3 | TGCGCCAGCAGCCCCACGTACCGAGGGGGGGCCTACGAGCAGTACTTC | CASSPTYRGGAYEQYF
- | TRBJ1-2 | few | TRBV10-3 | TGTGCCATCAGTGCAGGAGCGGCAGGGCCGAACTATGGCTACACCTTC | CAISAGAAGPNYGYTF
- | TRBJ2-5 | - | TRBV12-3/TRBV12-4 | TGTGCCAGCAGTTTAGATGGGCAGGTCGGAGAGCAGTACTTC | CASSLDGQVGEQYF
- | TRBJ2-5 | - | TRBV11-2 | TGTGCCAGCAGCTTAAGGGGGTGGGAGACAGAGACCCAGTACTTC | CASSLRGWETETQYF
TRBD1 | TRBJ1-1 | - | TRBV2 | TGTGCCAGCAGGGGACAGACTTTTATGAACACTGAAGCTTTCTTT | CASRGQTFMNTEAFF
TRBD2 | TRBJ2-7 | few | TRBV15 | TGTGCCACCAGCAGCCTGGGGGGGTTCGAGGACCGCACCTACGAGCAGTACTTC | CATSSLGGFEDRTYEQYF
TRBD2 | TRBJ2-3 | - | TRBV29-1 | TGCAGCGTTCAAGGGACTAGCGGGGGAGTCGATACGCAGTATTTT | CSVQGTSGGVDTQYF
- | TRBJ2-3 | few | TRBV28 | TGTGTCGCCCGTAGAACTAGCACAGATACGCAGTATTTT | CVARRTSTDTQYF
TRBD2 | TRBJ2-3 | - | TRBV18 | TGTGCCAGCTCACCCGTAGCGGGAGTGGCAGATACGCAGTATTTT | CASSPVAGVADTQYF
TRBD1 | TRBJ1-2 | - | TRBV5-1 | TGCGCCAGCAGCCCGGATTGGGACAGGGGACCCGGCTACACCTTC | CASSPDWDRGPGYTF
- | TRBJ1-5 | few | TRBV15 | TGTGCCACCACCACAATCGGGAGGGTAGGGCAGCCCCAGCATTTT | CATTTIGRVGQPQHF
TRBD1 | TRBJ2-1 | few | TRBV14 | TGTGCCAGCAGCCAGTGGACAGGGGGCATCAATGAGCAGTTCTTC | CASSQWTGGINEQFF
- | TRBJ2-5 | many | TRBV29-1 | TGCAGCGTTGAACTGGCAGCCGAAACAAGAGAGACCCAGTACTTC | CSVELAAETRETQYF
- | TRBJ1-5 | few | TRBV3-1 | TGTGCCAGCAGCCAAGGACAGCAATCTAATCAGCCCCAGCATTTT | CASSQGQQSNQPQHF
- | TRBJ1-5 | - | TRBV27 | TGTGCCAGCAGTCCAGCAGGGGTGACTCAGCCCCAGCATTTT | CASSPAGVTQPQHF
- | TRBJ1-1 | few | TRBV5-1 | TGCGCCAGCAGCGAGGCCGCGGGTAACGCTGAAGCTTTCTTT | CASSEAAGNAEAFF
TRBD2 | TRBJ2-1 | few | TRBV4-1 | TGCGCCAGCAGCCGACTAGCGGGACTCTACAATGAGCAGTTCTTC | CASSRLAGLYNEQFF
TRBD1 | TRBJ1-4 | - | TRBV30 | TGTGCCTGGAGTCGGACCAGGGGGGCAACTAATGAAAAACTGTTTTTT | CAWSRTRGATNEKLFF
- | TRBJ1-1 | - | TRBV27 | TGTGCCAGCAGTTTATTCGGGGGTGAAGCTTTCTTT | CASSLFGGEAFF
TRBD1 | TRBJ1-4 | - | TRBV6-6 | TGTGCCACCCTCCCGAGGGGACAGGGAGAGGAAAAACTGTTTTTT | CATLPRGQGEEKLFF
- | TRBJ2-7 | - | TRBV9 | TGTGCCAGCAGCGTAGGAGGGGTATCCTACGAGCAGTACTTC | CASSVGGVSYEQYF
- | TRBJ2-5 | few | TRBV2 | TGTGCCAGCACCCTAAGAGGGGAAGAGACCCAGTACTTC | CASTLRGEETQYF
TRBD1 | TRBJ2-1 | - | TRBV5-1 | TGCGCCAGCAGCTTCAGGGGACAGGGGCCCAATGAGCAGTTCTTC | CASSFRGQGPNEQFF
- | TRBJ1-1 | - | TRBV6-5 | TGTGCCAGCAGCTCCGGGCGGGGGGTAAACACTGAAGCTTTCTTT | CASSSGRGVNTEAFF
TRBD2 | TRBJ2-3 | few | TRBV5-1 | TGCGCCAGCAGCAGAGTAACGGGGGGGCAAGATACGCAGTATTTT | CASSRVTGGQDTQYF
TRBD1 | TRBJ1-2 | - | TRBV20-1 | TGCAGTGCTAGAGCACCGGGACAGAACTATGGCTACACCTTC | CSARAPGQNYGYTF
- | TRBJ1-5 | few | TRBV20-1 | TGCAGTGCTAGAAGGGGGACGGTCAGTCAGCCCCAGCATTTT | CSARRGTVSQPQHF
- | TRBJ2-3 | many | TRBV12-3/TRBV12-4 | TGTGCCAGCACCCGGGACACCGACACAGATACGCAGTATTTT | CASTRDTDTDTQYF
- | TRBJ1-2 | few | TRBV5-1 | TGCGCCAGCAGCTTGGACGCAGGGGTTAGGGCTGGCTACACCTTC | CASSLDAGVRAGYTF
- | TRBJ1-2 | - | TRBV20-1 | TGCAGTGCTAATTCTGTCCGGGGGGAAAGCTATGGCTACACCTTC | CSANSVRGESYGYTF
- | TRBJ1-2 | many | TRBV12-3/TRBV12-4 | TGTGCCAGCAGTTTAGCGTCGGGCAATGGCTACACCTTC | CASSLASGNGYTF
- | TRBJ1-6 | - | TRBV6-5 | TGTGCCAGCAGTTACATGCAGGGTACTTCACCCCTCCACTTT | CASSYMQGTSPLHF